This T cell receptor (beta chain) is from a study of blood T cells in healthy people across ages. This clonotype was seen a handful of times. Primers used in a second PCR of roughly 6 to 11 cycles were a sample-barcoded 5' primer and a J-beta primer mix. From the 5' RACE reads, TCRdb called clonotypes with MiXCR, one entry per CDR3 protein. This sample has about 780,000 distinct CDR3 sequences, with about half found just once. V lost 5 bases and J lost 1, with 9 bases in between. The CDR3 is 12 residues long. Germline V gene data show CDR1 as SQVTM and CDR2 as ANQGSEA. Sample: blood. The chain recombines TRBV29-1 with TRBJ2-7; D is uncertain. This receptor was taken from a man older than 75 in good health. Here the CDR3 DNA reads TGCAGCGTTCTTAGAACGTCCTACGAGCAGTACTTC. Encoded protein: CSVLRTSYEQYF.